This T cell receptor beta chain was found in a study of breast tumors, draining lymph nodes, adjacent tissues. Study-wide findings and caveats: Tumor T cell lymph node origin was a supported hypothesis, not proven. Tumor and nontumor repertoires were significantly more similar in luminal-like than in basal-like breast cancer. Tumor repertoires ranked between lymph nodes and nontumor tissue in diversity, with V and J gene preferences. Findings are consistent with lymph node origin and intratumoral expansion of most tumor T cells.

TCRdb independently ran MiXCR on the multiplex PCR reads; one entry per CDR3 protein. The sample shows 75,000 to 100,000 distinct CDR3 sequences, about 21% of them seen only once. Samples came from axillary lymph nodes draining the breast cancer. This clonotype was seen at least ten times. Its target is unknown. The germline V gene has CDR1 WSHSY and CDR2 SAAADI. V gave up 7 bases and J gave up 3 bases, with 13 bases separating them. This CDR3 region has 14 residues. Material for sequencing was axillary lymph node tissue. The TCR comes from a female donor with breast cancer. Some clones in this sample may be carry-over from other donors' samples. V and J are TRBV10-2 and TRBJ1-3; unclear D gene. The DNA for the CDR3 is TGCGCCAGCATCGGCAACAACTATGGAAACACCATATATTTT. This sequence encodes CASIGNNYGNTIYF.